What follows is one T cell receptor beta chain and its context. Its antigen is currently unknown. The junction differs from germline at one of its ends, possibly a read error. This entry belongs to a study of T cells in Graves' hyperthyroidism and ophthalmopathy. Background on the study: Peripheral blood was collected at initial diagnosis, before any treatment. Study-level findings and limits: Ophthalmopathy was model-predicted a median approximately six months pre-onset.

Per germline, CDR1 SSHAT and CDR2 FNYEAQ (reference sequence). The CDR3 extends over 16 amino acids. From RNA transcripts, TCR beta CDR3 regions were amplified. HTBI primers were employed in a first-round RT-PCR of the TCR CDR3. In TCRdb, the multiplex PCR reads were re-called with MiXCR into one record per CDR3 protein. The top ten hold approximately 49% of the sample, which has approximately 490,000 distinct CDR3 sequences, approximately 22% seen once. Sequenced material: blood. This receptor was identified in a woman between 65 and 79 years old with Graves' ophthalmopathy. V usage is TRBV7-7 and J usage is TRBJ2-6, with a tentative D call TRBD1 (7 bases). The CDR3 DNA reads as TGTGCTAGCAGTGCGGGACAGTCCTCTGGGGCCAACGTCCTGACTTTC. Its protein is CASSAGQSSGANVLTF.